This T cell receptor beta chain was documented in a study of OX40 agonist ivuxolimab in advanced cancers. The assay was immunoSEQ multiplex PCR, and TCRdb's table has in-frame clones only and misses some. Of 90,000 or so clones detected, roughly nine tenths appear once; the ten largest clones hold about 0.3%. Germline CDR1 SQVTM, CDR2 ANQGSEA. There are 13 residues in the CDR3. With 1 base removed from V and 5 bases from J, the gap between germline ends came to 12 bases. This clonotype was obtained from an adult with an advanced solid tumor such as melanoma, head and neck, liver or kidney cancer. The V and J genes are TRBV29-1 and TRBJ2-7, with D tentatively TRBD1 (6 bases). Sample: CD4+ or CD8+ T cells sorted from blood, taken in a trial of the OX40 agonist ivuxolimab. CDR3 sequence (DNA): TGCAGCGTTGAAGGGTTCAGGGGCAACGAGCAGTACTTC. Encoded protein: CSVEGFRGNEQYF.